This T cell receptor (beta chain) was observed in a study of shared clonotypes between healthy human individuals. Worth noting for this clone: Antigen unknown.

The assay was immunoSEQ multiplex PCR, and TCRdb's table has in-frame clones only and misses some. The sample has under 700,000 clones; about 95% are singletons. The CDR3 is 15 amino acids. Germline V gene sequence: CDR1 ENHRY, CDR2 SYGVKD. The V gene end was trimmed by 7 bases and the J gene end by 4 bases; junction bases not matched to a gene: 7. Study-level results: It was observed that 4% to 6% of naive CD4 clonotypes were shared across a handful of donors. Genetic and exposure-history diversity was limited by the small donor number.

In the naive CD8 group, cells lacked CD45RO and were positively selected for CCR7, so terminally differentiated effector memory CD45RA+ cells were left out. Donors were healthy HIV-negative adults without recently reported acute infections or vaccinations. The receptor was isolated from a woman under 40 in good health. The sequencing sample was made of naive CD8+ T cells sorted from blood. The chain carries TRBV10-3 and TRBJ2-2; 9 nucleotides match TRBD2. The CDR3 loop reads CAINPGTSFTGELFF. The CDR3 DNA is TGTGCCATCAACCCCGGGACTAGCTTCACCGGGGAGCTGTTTTTT.